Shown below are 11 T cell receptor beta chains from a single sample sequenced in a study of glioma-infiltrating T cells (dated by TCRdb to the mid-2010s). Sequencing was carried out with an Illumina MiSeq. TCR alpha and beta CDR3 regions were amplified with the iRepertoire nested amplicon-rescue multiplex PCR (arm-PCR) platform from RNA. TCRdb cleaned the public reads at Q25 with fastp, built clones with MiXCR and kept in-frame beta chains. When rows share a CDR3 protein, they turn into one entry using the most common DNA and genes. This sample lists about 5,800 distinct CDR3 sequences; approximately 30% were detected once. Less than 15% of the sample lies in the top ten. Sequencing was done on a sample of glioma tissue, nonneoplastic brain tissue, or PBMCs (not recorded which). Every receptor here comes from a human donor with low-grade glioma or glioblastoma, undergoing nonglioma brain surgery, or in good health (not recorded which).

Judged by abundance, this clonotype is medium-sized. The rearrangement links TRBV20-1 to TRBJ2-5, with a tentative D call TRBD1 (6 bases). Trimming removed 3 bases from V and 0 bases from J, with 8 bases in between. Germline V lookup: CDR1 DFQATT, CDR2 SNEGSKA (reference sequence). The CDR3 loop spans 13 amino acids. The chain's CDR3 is CSARGQNQETQYF. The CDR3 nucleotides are TGCAGTGCTAGGGGACAAAACCAAGAGACCCAGTACTTC.

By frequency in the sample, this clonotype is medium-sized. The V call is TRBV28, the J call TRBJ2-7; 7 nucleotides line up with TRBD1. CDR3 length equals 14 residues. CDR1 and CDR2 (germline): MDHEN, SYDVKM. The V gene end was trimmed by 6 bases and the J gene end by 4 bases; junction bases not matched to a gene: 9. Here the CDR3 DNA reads TGTGCCAGCAGACGAAGACAGGGCGGATACGAGCAGTACGTC. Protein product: CASRRRQGGYEQYV.

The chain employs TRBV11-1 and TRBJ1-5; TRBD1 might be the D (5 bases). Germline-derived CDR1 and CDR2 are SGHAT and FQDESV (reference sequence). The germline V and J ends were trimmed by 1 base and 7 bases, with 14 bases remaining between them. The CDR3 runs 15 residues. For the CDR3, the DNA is TGTGCCAGCAGCTTAGAAGTGGGGACCGAGCAGCCCCAGCATTTT. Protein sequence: CASSLEVGTEQPQHF.

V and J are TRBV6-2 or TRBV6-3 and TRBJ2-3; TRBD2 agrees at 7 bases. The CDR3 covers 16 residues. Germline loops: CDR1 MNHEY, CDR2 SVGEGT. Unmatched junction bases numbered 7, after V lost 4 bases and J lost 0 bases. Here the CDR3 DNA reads TGTGCCAGCAGTTTTCGACTAGCAGCAAGCACAGATACGCAGTATTTT. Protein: CASSFRLAASTDTQYF.

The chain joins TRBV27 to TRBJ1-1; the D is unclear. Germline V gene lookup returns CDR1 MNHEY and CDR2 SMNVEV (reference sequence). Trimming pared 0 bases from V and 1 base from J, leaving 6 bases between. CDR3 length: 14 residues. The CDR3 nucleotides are TGTGCCAGCAGTTTATCGTGGCAGAACACTGAAGCTTTCTTT. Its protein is CASSLSWQNTEAFF.

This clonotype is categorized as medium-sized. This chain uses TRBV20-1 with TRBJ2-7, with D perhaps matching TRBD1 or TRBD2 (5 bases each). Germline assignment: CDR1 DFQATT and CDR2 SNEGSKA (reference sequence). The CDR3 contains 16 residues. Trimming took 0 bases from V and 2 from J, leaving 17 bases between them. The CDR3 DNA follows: TGCAGTGCTAGAGATCCTAGGGGACCAACCACCTACGAGCAGTACTTC. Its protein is CSARDPRGPTTYEQYF.

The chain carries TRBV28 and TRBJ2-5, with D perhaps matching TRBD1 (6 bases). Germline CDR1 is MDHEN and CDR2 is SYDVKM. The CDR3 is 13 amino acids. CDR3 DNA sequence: TGTGTTAGCAGAGCCGGGACACAAGAGACCCAGTACTTC. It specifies CVSRAGTQETQYF.

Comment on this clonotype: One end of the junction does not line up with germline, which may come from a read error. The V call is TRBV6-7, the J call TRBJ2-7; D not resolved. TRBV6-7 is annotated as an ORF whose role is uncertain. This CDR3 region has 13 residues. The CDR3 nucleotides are TGTTCCAGCCGTTCCTCGGTACTCGGGGAGCAGTACTTC. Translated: CSSRSSVLGEQYF.

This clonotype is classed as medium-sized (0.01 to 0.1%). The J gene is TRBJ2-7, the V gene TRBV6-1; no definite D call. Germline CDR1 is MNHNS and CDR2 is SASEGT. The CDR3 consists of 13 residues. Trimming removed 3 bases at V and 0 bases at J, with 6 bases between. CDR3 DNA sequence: TGTGCCAGCAGTGACAGGTACTCCTACGAGCAGTACGTC. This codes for CASSDRYSYEQYV.

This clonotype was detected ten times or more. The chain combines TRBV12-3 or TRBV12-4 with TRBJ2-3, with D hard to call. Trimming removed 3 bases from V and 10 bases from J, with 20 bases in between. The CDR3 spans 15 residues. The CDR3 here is CASSFLPSRDRPQYF. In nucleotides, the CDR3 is TGTGCCAGCAGTTTCCTCCCTTCGAGAGACCGGCCGCAGTATTTT.

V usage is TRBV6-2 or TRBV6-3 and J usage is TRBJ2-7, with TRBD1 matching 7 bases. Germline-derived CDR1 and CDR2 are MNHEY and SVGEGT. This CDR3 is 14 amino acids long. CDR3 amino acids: CVSSYRGHAYEQYV. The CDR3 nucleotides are TGTGTTAGCAGTTACAGGGGACATGCCTACGAGCAGTACGTC.